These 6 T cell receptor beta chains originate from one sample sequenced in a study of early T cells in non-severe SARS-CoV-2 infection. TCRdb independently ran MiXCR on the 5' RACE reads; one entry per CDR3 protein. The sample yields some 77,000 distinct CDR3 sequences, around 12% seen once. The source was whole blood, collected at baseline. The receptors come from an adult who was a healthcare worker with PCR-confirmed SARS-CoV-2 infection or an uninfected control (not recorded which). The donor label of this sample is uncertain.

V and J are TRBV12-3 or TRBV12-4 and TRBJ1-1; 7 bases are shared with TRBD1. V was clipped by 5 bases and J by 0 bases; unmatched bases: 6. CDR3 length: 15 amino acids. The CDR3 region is CASSPGQVLNTEAFF. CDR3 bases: TGTGCCAGCAGTCCCGGACAGGTTCTGAACACTGAAGCTTTCTTT.

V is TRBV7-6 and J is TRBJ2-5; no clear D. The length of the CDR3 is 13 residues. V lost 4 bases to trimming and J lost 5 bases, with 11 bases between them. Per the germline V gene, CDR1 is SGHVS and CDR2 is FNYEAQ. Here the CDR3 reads CASSSTEGETQYF. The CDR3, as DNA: TGTGCCAGCAGCTCCACCGAAGGGGAGACCCAGTACTTC.

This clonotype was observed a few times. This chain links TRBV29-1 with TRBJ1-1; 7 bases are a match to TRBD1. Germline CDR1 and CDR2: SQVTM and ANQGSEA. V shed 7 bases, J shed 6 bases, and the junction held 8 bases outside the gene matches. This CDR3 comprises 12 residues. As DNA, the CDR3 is TGCAGCGCGGACAGGACGGTGGCTGAAGCTTTCTTT. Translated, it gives CSADRTVAEAFF.

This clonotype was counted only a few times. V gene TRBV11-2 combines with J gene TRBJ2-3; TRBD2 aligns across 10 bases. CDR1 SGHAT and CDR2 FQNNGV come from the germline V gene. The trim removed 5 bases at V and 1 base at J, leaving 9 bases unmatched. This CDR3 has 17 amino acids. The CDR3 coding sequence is TGTGCCAGCAGCCTCCTAGGAGGACTAGCGGGCACAGATACGCAGTATTTT. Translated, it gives CASSLLGGLAGTDTQYF. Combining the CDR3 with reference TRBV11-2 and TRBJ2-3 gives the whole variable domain EAGVAQSPRYKIIEKRQSVAFWCNPISGHATLYWYQQILGQGPKLLIQFQNNGVVDDSQLPKDRFSAERLKGVDSTLKIQPAKLEDSAVYLCASSLLGGLAGTDTQYFGPGTRLTVL.

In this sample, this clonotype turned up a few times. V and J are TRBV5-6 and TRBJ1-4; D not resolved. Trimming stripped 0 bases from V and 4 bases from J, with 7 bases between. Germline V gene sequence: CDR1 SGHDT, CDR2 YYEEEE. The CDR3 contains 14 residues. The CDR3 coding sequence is TGTGCCAGCAGCTTGGACGGCCTTAATGAAAAACTGTTTTTT. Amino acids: CASSLDGLNEKLFF.

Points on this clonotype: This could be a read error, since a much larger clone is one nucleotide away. DNA of the CDR3: TGTGCCAGCAGCTTAGGTTCCGAACAGGCGGCAGATACGCAGTATTTT. Translation: CASSLGSEQAADTQYF. This chain joins TRBV7-6 and TRBJ2-3, with TRBD1 as a possible D gene (5 bases). The V end lost 1 base, the J end lost 4 bases, and 15 bases lay between the germline ends. This CDR3 region has 16 residues. Per germline, CDR1 SGHVS and CDR2 FNYEAQ.